This is a list of T cell receptor beta chains from one sample in a study of blood T cell repertoires in COVID-19. Profiled with immunoSEQ multiplex PCR; TCRdb holds only in-frame clones, not every one. This repertoire shows 190,000 or so clones, more than 85% found once; its top ten account for 2.7%. Sequencing was done on a sample of peripheral blood. These receptors all come from a man aged 40-49 years with active or convalescent COVID-19. CDR3s include the opening cysteine and the closing phenylalanine or tryptophan. A D gene is named only where the DNA matches it firmly. Not all rows give a size; the values are once, few, many and, for expanded clones, a class.

v_gene	abundance	j_gene	d_gene	len	CDR3aa	CDR3nt
TRBV21-1	-	TRBJ2-7	-	15	CASSKATASNYEQYF	TGTGCCAGCAGCAAAGCGACAGCAAGCAACTACGAGCAGTACTTC
TRBV3-1/TRBV3-2	-	TRBJ2-3	TRBD2	17	CASSAPRGTSFTDTQYF	TGTGCCAGCAGCGCCCCCCGTGGGACTAGCTTCACAGATACGCAGTATTTT
TRBV6-6	-	TRBJ1-4	TRBD1	13	CASSLTGVEKLFF	TGTGCCAGCAGTTTAACAGGGGTTGAAAAACTGTTTTTT
TRBV19	-	TRBJ2-7	TRBD1	14	CASSAGDRAYEQYF	TGTGCCAGTAGTGCCGGGGACAGGGCCTACGAGCAGTACTTC
TRBV6-5	-	TRBJ2-7	-	14	CASSYGRDIYEQYF	TGTGCCAGCAGTTACGGCAGGGATATCTACGAGCAGTACTTC
TRBV27	-	TRBJ1-1	TRBD1	13	CASSLGRGAEAFF	TGTGCCAGCAGTTTAGGCAGGGGGGCTGAAGCTTTCTTT
TRBV10-3	-	TRBJ1-2	-	15	CAISDRTDLNYGYTF	TGTGCCATCAGTGATCGGACAGATCTTAACTATGGCTACACCTTC
TRBV30	-	TRBJ1-2	TRBD1	13	CAWSATGGRGYTF	TGTGCCTGGAGTGCCACAGGGGGCCGAGGCTACACCTTC
TRBV4-1	-	TRBJ1-1	-	14	CASSYSDMNTEAFF	TGCGCCAGCAGCTACTCGGACATGAACACTGAAGCTTTCTTT
TRBV15	once	TRBJ1-5	TRBD1	14	CATSRDRGGQPQHF	TGTGCCACCAGCAGGGACAGGGGGGGACAGCCCCAGCATTTT
TRBV5-4	-	TRBJ2-3	TRBD2	18	CASSRQTSGGGSTDTQYF	TGTGCCAGCAGCCGCCAAACTAGCGGGGGGGGTTCTACAGATACGCAGTATTTT
TRBV5-1	-	TRBJ1-5	-	15	CASSPDSLSNQPQHF	TGCGCCAGCAGCCCCGACAGTCTTAGCAATCAGCCCCAGCATTTT
TRBV4-1	few	TRBJ2-7	-	15	CASSHLDRKSYEQYF	TGCGCCAGCAGCCACCTCGACAGGAAATCCTACGAGCAGTACTTC
TRBV7-9	-	TRBJ2-1	-	15	CASSKGEVSNNEQFF	TGTGCCAGCAGCAAAGGGGAGGTATCCAACAATGAGCAGTTCTTC
TRBV5-4	-	TRBJ2-1	-	16	CASSLVLGRGNNEQFF	TGTGCCAGCAGCTTGGTGTTGGGGCGGGGTAACAATGAGCAGTTCTTC
TRBV4-1	-	TRBJ2-7	-	14	CASSQADSSYEQYF	TGCGCCAGCAGCCAAGCGGACAGCTCCTACGAGCAGTACTTC
TRBV12-3/TRBV12-4	-	TRBJ2-7	-	12	CASSLGTGEQYF	TGTGCCAGCAGTTTAGGAACGGGGGAGCAGTACTTC
TRBV19	-	TRBJ2-5	-	13	CASSTGSRETQYF	TGTGCCAGTAGTACGGGTAGCCGAGAGACCCAGTACTTC
TRBV14	-	TRBJ1-4	-	13	CASSRRAGEKLFF	TGTGCCAGCAGCCGCAGGGCAGGGGAAAAACTGTTTTTT
TRBV18	-	TRBJ2-3	-	15	CASSPTRGGTDTQYF	TGTGCCAGCTCACCCACCAGGGGGGGCACAGATACGCAGTATTTT
TRBV5-8	-	TRBJ1-2	-	14	CASSPAPRDYGYTF	TGTGCCAGCAGCCCGGCCCCCCGGGACTATGGCTACACCTTC
TRBV2	-	TRBJ1-1	-	13	CASRRQLNTEAFF	TGTGCCAGCAGAAGACAGCTGAACACTGAAGCTTTCTTT
TRBV2	-	TRBJ2-2	-	14	CASSTGLGTGELFF	TGTGCCAGCAGTACGGGACTCGGCACCGGGGAGCTGTTTTTT
TRBV11-2	-	TRBJ2-7	-	12	CASSSSRYEQYF	TGTGCCAGCAGCTCAAGCAGGTACGAGCAGTACTTC
TRBV5-1	-	TRBJ1-4	TRBD1	15	CASSSRQGSNEKLFF	TGCGCCAGCAGCAGTAGACAGGGGAGTAATGAAAAACTGTTTTTT
TRBV2	once	TRBJ2-1	TRBD2	16	CASKLAGGKAYNEQFF	TGTGCCAGCAAACTAGCGGGGGGAAAAGCCTACAATGAGCAGTTCTTC
TRBV11-2	once	TRBJ1-1	TRBD1	15	CASSLVRGMNTEAFF	TGTGCCAGCAGCTTAGTCAGGGGGATGAACACTGAAGCTTTCTTT
TRBV20-1	-	TRBJ2-5	-	13	CSASGGFQETQYF	TGCAGTGCTAGTGGCGGGTTCCAAGAGACCCAGTACTTC
TRBV6-2/TRBV6-3	-	TRBJ1-5	-	14	CASSFSYSNQPQHF	TGTGCCAGCAGTTTTTCGTATAGCAATCAGCCCCAGCATTTT
TRBV2	-	TRBJ1-2	TRBD1	13	CASRQGESYGYTF	TGTGCCAGCAGACAGGGGGAATCCTATGGCTACACCTTC
TRBV12-3/TRBV12-4	-	TRBJ1-1	-	13	CASTGGMNTEAFF	TGTGCCAGCACTGGGGGCATGAACACTGAAGCTTTCTTT
TRBV18	-	TRBJ2-3	TRBD1	16	CASSPPGTGGRNTQYF	TGTGCCAGCTCACCTCCCGGGACAGGGGGCCGGAATACGCAGTATTTT
TRBV9	-	TRBJ2-1	TRBD1	16	CASSKRQGGLYNEQFF	TGTGCCAGCAGCAAACGACAGGGTGGGTTGTACAATGAGCAGTTCTTC
TRBV19	-	TRBJ2-1	TRBD2	16	CASSIITSGGSTEQFF	TGTGCCAGTAGTATAATTACTAGCGGGGGTTCCACTGAGCAGTTCTTC
TRBV28	-	TRBJ2-3	-	14	CASNGGPHTDTQYF	TGTGCCAGCAACGGGGGGCCCCACACAGATACGCAGTATTTT
TRBV12-3/TRBV12-4	-	TRBJ1-2	TRBD1	12	CASTERTGSYTF	TGTGCCAGCACCGAGCGGACAGGGAGCTACACCTTC
TRBV6-5	-	TRBJ2-3	-	15	CASSPPVLRADTQYF	TGTGCCAGCAGTCCCCCCGTACTCCGGGCAGATACGCAGTATTTT
TRBV7-8	-	TRBJ2-5	-	15	CASSFPWTQGETQYF	TGTGCCAGCAGCTTCCCTTGGACCCAGGGAGAGACCCAGTACTTC
TRBV7-2	-	TRBJ2-1	-	15	CASSLAGPTYNEQFF	TGTGCCAGCAGCTTAGCGGGGCCAACCTACAATGAGCAGTTCTTC
TRBV11-2	-	TRBJ2-5	TRBD2	14	CASSFAGGGETQYF	TGTGCCAGCAGCTTTGCCGGGGGGGGTGAGACCCAGTACTTC
TRBV7-9	-	TRBJ2-5	-	16	CASSLESSRWIETQYF	TGTGCCAGCAGCTTAGAATCCTCGAGGTGGATAGAGACCCAGTACTTC
TRBV28	-	TRBJ2-1	-	16	CASSLPRLVTYNEQFF	TGTGCCAGCAGTTTACCCCGACTAGTCACCTACAATGAGCAGTTCTTC